A selection of T cell receptor beta chains follows, all from one sample in a study of Ad26.COV2.S vaccination and SARS-CoV-2 variants. TCRdb's copy holds only in-frame clones and misses some; the assay was immunoSEQ multiplex PCR. The sample contains roughly 700,000 clones, about 90% of which appear only once. The sequenced sample was peripheral blood, obtained in a trial of Ad26.COV2.S vaccine versus placebo. The receptors come from a person between 18 and 65 years old who received the Ad26.COV2.S COVID-19 vaccine or a placebo. The CDR3 runs from the conserved cysteine through the conserved F or W. The D gene is left open where the match is weak. Clone sizes are given selectively: once, few, many, or a class where the clone is expanded.

>TRBV11-2|TRBJ2-3|-|-
CASSLDDTQYF
TGTGCCAGCAGCTTAGATGATACGCAGTATTTT
>TRBV27|TRBJ2-1|-|-
CASSFGGGLTSSYNEQFF
TGTGCCAGCAGTTTTGGAGGGGGCCTTACGAGCTCCTACAATGAGCAGTTCTTC
>TRBV27|TRBJ1-3|-|-
CASAVGGTIYF
TGTGCCAGCGCTGTAGGGGGGACCATATATTTT
>TRBV7-2|TRBJ2-3|-|-
CASSSGTATDTQYF
TGTGCCAGCAGCTCTGGGACGGCCACAGATACGCAGTATTTT
>TRBV7-9|TRBJ1-4|few|TRBD1
CASSTGTGNEKLFF
TGTGCCAGCAGCACCGGGACAGGGAATGAAAAACTGTTTTTT
>TRBV2|TRBJ1-2|-|-
CASSPLGPGGYTF
TGTGCCAGCAGTCCCCTCGGTCCTGGGGGCTACACCTTC
>TRBV6-2/TRBV6-3|TRBJ2-7|-|-
CASSRGWEQYF
TGTGCCAGCAGCCGGGGTTGGGAGCAGTACTTC
>TRBV7-2|TRBJ2-7|-|-
CASSSGSLYEQYF
TGTGCCAGCAGCTCAGGGAGCCTCTACGAGCAGTACTTC
>TRBV2|TRBJ2-1|-|-
CASYGGYGRGGNEQFF
TGTGCCAGCTATGGGGGTTATGGTCGGGGCGGCAATGAGCAGTTCTTC
>TRBV5-1|TRBJ1-5|-|-
CASSLDGSNQPQHF
TGCGCCAGCAGCTTGGATGGAAGCAATCAGCCCCAGCATTTT
>TRBV7-2|TRBJ2-5|-|-
CASSPNPGAQETQYF
TGTGCCAGCAGCCCGAACCCAGGGGCGCAAGAGACCCAGTACTTC
>TRBV19|TRBJ2-7|-|-
CASSRTGANPYEQYF
TGTGCCAGTAGTCGGACGGGAGCGAATCCCTACGAGCAGTACTTC
>TRBV5-6|TRBJ2-3|-|TRBD2
CASTELGLAGDTDTQYF
TGTGCCAGCACCGAACTGGGACTAGCGGGAGACACAGATACGCAGTATTTT
>TRBV10-3|TRBJ1-5|few|-
CAISEGDLNQPQHF
TGTGCCATCAGTGAGGGGGACCTAAATCAGCCCCAGCATTTT
>TRBV5-5|TRBJ2-5|-|-
CASSWAPSGGETQYF
TGTGCCAGCAGCTGGGCCCCTAGTGGGGGCGAGACCCAGTACTTC
>TRBV4-2|TRBJ2-5|few|-
CASRLGQAETQYF
TGTGCCAGCAGACTCGGACAAGCGGAGACCCAGTACTTC
>TRBV6-1|TRBJ2-4|-|-
CASSEGLLAKNIQYF
TGTGCCAGCAGTGAGGGGCTCTTAGCCAAAAACATTCAGTACTTC
>TRBV19|TRBJ2-7|-|TRBD1
CASSDRGLLYEQYF
TGTGCCAGTAGTGACAGGGGGCTTCTCTACGAGCAGTACTTC
>TRBV20-1|TRBJ1-1|once|TRBD1
CSASGDRGQDTEAFF
TGCAGTGCTAGTGGCGACAGGGGGCAGGACACTGAAGCTTTCTTT
>TRBV27|TRBJ1-5|-|TRBD1
CASSFHRGLSNQPQHF
TGTGCCAGCAGTTTTCACAGGGGGCTGAGCAATCAGCCCCAGCATTTT
>TRBV29-1|TRBJ2-1|-|-
CSVELAYEQFF
TGCAGCGTAGAGCTAGCTTATGAGCAGTTCTTC
>TRBV5-6|TRBJ1-5|-|TRBD1
CASSRDRAPRGNQPQHF
TGTGCCAGCAGCAGAGACAGGGCCCCTAGGGGCAATCAGCCCCAGCATTTT
>TRBV6-5|TRBJ2-5|-|-
CASSRDTQETQYF
TGTGCCAGCAGCCGGGACACCCAAGAGACCCAGTACTTC
>TRBV7-8|TRBJ1-2|-|TRBD1
CASSLVAGQYNYGYTF
TGTGCCAGCAGCTTAGTAGCGGGACAGTATAACTATGGCTACACCTTC
>TRBV5-1|TRBJ1-2|-|-
CASQGYGYTF
TGCGCCAGTCAGGGGTATGGCTACACCTTC
>TRBV10-3|TRBJ2-7|-|TRBD2
CAIRGTSGIGEQYF
TGTGCCATCAGGGGGACTAGCGGGATCGGCGAGCAGTACTTC
>TRBV18|TRBJ2-5|-|TRBD2
CASLTSGGQETQYF
TGTGCCAGCTTGACTAGCGGGGGACAAGAGACCCAGTACTTC
>TRBV7-2|TRBJ1-4|-|-
CASRAEAAGGNEKLFF
TGTGCCAGCAGGGCAGAGGCGGCCGGGGGTAATGAAAAACTGTTTTTT
>TRBV18|TRBJ1-2|few|-
CASSPSNTGKNGYTF
TGTGCCAGCTCACCATCGAACACCGGGAAGAATGGCTACACCTTC
>TRBV5-1|TRBJ2-1|-|-
CASSRGYNEQFF
TGCGCCAGCAGCCGGGGATACAATGAGCAGTTCTTC
>TRBV12-3/TRBV12-4|TRBJ1-6|-|-
CASTSRGPLHF
TGTGCCAGCACCTCGAGGGGTCCCCTCCACTTT
>TRBV27|TRBJ2-4|-|-
CASSFDRGNIQYF
TGTGCCAGCAGTTTCGACCGGGGGAACATTCAGTACTTC
>TRBV11-2|TRBJ1-3|-|-
CASSLDWLGNTIYF
TGTGCCAGCAGCTTAGACTGGCTGGGAAACACCATATATTTT
>TRBV6-4|TRBJ2-3|-|-
CASSDSETDTQYF
TGTGCCAGCAGTGACTCTGAAACAGATACGCAGTATTTT
>TRBV18|TRBJ2-5|-|-
CASSPPTGLSQETQYF
TGTGCCAGCTCACCACCGACCGGACTAAGCCAAGAGACCCAGTACTTC
>TRBV5-1|TRBJ2-1|-|TRBD2
CASSLGTSGRYNEQFF
TGCGCCAGCAGCTTAGGAACTAGCGGGCGATACAATGAGCAGTTCTTC
>TRBV24-1|TRBJ2-7|-|-
CATSDSGGAGYEQYF
TGTGCCACCAGTGATTCCGGGGGAGCGGGCTACGAGCAGTACTTC
>TRBV5-1|TRBJ2-7|-|TRBD1
CASSAPTGGFYEQYF
TGCGCCAGCAGCGCCCCGACAGGGGGCTTCTACGAGCAGTACTTC
>TRBV3-1/TRBV3-2|TRBJ2-1|-|-
CASSQDVRAQSSYNEQFF
TGTGCCAGCAGCCAAGATGTTCGCGCCCAGAGCTCCTACAATGAGCAGTTCTTC
>TRBV10-3|TRBJ2-2|few|-
CAISDYRDTGELFF
TGTGCCATCAGTGACTACAGGGACACCGGGGAGCTGTTTTTT
>TRBV5-1|TRBJ1-1|once|-
CASSLTKQSGITEAFF
TGCGCCAGCAGCTTGACCAAACAATCAGGGATCACTGAAGCTTTCTTT